Following are 11 T cell receptor beta chains from one sample sequenced in a study of T-cell memory formation after mild COVID-19. A single record per CDR3 protein comes from TCRdb applying MiXCR to the 5' RACE reads. This table holds fewer than 450,000 distinct CDR3 sequences, roughly 24% found once. Material: PBMCs or a T cell subset sorted from them (not recorded which). All receptors derive from an adult woman who had mild COVID-19 (a few samples of this study predate the infection). Cell type and time point are not known.

There are a few counts of this clonotype. The chain couples TRBV6-6 to TRBJ2-7; 7 nucleotides match TRBD1. Germline V lookup: CDR1 MNHNY, CDR2 SVGAGI (reference sequence). After removal of 6 bases from V and 6 bases from J, the junction contained 14 bases not matched to a gene. The CDR3 loop spans 15 amino acids. The CDR3 reads CASSHRGQPRGEQYF. The CDR3 DNA follows: TGTGCCAGCAGCCACCGGGGACAGCCCCGGGGCGAGCAGTACTTC.

This clonotype was detected only a few times. V gene TRBV19 combines with J gene TRBJ2-5; the D gene is possibly TRBD2 (6 bases). V dropped 5 bases and J dropped 5 bases, with 15 bases sitting between them. There are 14 residues in the CDR3. Germline-derived CDR1 and CDR2 are LNHDA and SQIVND (reference sequence). The chain's CDR3 is CASSSAGGQETQYF. The CDR3 nucleotides read TGTGCCAGTAGTTCGGCCGGGGGTCAGGAGACCCAGTACTTC. The full variable domain, with the rest looked up from reference TRBV19 and TRBJ2-5, is DGGITQSPKYLFRKEGQNVTLSCEQNLNHDAMYWYRQDPGQGLRLIYYSQIVNDFQKGDIAEGYSVSREKKESFPLTVTSAQKNPTAFYLCASSSAGGQETQYFGPGTRLLVL.

The chain employs TRBV24-1 and TRBJ2-7; 12 nucleotides align to TRBD1. CDR3 length: 16 residues. V dropped 6 bases and J dropped 6; count of bases not matched to a gene: 11. Germline V lookup: CDR1 KGHDR, CDR2 SFDVKD. The CDR3 loop reads CATSSDPGTGGGEQYF. The CDR3 coding sequence is TGTGCCACCAGTTCAGACCCCGGGACAGGGGGCGGCGAGCAGTACTTC.

This clonotype occurred many times. The rearrangement uses TRBV5-1 and TRBJ1-1, with no clear D. V lost 0 bases and J 2 bases, leaving 8 bases between the germline ends. The CDR3 runs 14 residues. From germline, CDR1 is SGHRS and CDR2 YFSETQ. The CDR3 loop is CASSLAAANTEAFF. For the CDR3, the DNA is TGCGCCAGCAGCTTGGCGGCGGCAAACACTGAAGCTTTCTTT.

V usage is TRBV3-1 and J usage is TRBJ1-5, with a possible D match to TRBD1 (6 bases). CDR3 size: 16 residues. Trimming removed 4 bases from V and 5 bases from J, with 18 bases in between. Per germline, CDR1 LGHDT and CDR2 YNNKEL (reference sequence). CDR3 region: CASSPRGAGGDQPQHF. Written as DNA, the CDR3 is TGTGCCAGCAGCCCGAGGGGGGCTGGGGGGGATCAGCCCCAGCATTTT.

The chain joins TRBV12-3 or TRBV12-4 to TRBJ2-2, with a weak D call TRBD2 (5 bases). The CDR3 loop spans 12 amino acids. Trimming cost V 4 bases and J 6 bases, with 6 bases left between them. The DNA of the CDR3 is TGTGCCAGCAGTTCCGGGGCCGGGGAGCTGTTTTTT. Translated: CASSSGAGELFF.

The rearrangement uses TRBV29-1 and TRBJ1-2; D is undetermined. The CDR3 sequence is 11 residues long. Germline V gene lookup returns CDR1 SQVTM and CDR2 ANQGSEA. V lost 5 bases and J lost 4, with 8 bases in between. CDR3 in amino acids: CSVPSGYGYTF. Written as DNA, the CDR3 is TGCAGCGTTCCTTCTGGCTATGGCTACACCTTC.

The chain employs TRBV2 and TRBJ2-3; 10 bases map to TRBD2. The ends lost 5 bases at V and 3 bases at J; junction bases unmatched: 5. CDR1 and CDR2 from the germline V gene are SNHLY and FYNNEI. There are 15 residues in the CDR3. The CDR3 sequence: CASSPSGRGTDTQYF. The CDR3 DNA reads TGTGCCAGCAGTCCGAGCGGGAGGGGGACAGATACGCAGTATTTT.

This clonotype was detected only a few times. The chain carries TRBV24-1 and TRBJ1-2; D not resolved. This CDR3 comprises 13 residues. Trimming cost V 3 bases and J 6 bases, with 10 bases left between them. From germline, CDR1 is KGHDR and CDR2 SFDVKD. This chain's CDR3 is CATSDPREDGYTF. As DNA, the CDR3 is TGTGCCACCAGTGATCCAAGAGAGGATGGCTACACCTTC.

Only a few counts were recorded for this clonotype. V gene TRBV24-1 combines with J gene TRBJ2-7, with TRBD1 matching 11 bases. CDR3 length: 14 amino acids. From germline, CDR1 is KGHDR and CDR2 SFDVKD. After removal of 2 bases from V and 8 bases from J, the junction contained 4 bases not matched to a gene. CDR3: CATSDSRTGGQQYF. As DNA, the CDR3 is TGTGCCACCAGTGATTCCAGGACAGGGGGCCAGCAGTACTTC.

The chain joins TRBV5-1 to TRBJ1-1; D is perhaps TRBD1 (6 bases). V lost 1 base, J lost 11 bases, and 24 bases lay in between. CDR1 is SGHRS and CDR2 is YFSETQ in the germline V gene. This CDR3 contains 16 residues. The CDR3 reads CASSLSRTGPQNGAFF. In DNA form, the CDR3 reads TGCGCCAGCAGCTTGTCCCGCACAGGGCCCCAAAACGGGGCTTTCTTT.